Each of the 10 T cell receptor beta chains below was sequenced from the same sample in a study of human T cells and chemical hapten exposure. TCRdb re-called the RACE reads with MiXCR, one entry per CDR3 protein. The profile shows around 110,000 distinct CDR3 sequences, 9.5% to 13% of them singletons. Time point: patch test 1, 2 weeks after DPC sensitization. The treatment denotes: therapeutic diphenylcyclopropenone sensitization with weekly scalp DPC. The sequencing used whole blood, collected in connection with sensitization to the hapten diphenylcyclopropenone (DPC). The receptors stem from a woman in her forties or fifties with alopecia areata. Some clones in this sample may be carry-over from other donors' samples.

The V gene is TRBV5-4, the J gene TRBJ1-3, with D possibly being TRBD1 (6 bases). CDR3 size: 15 residues. The V gene lost 4 bases and the J gene lost 4 bases, with 15 bases spanning the gap. The germline CDR1 and CDR2 sequences are SGHNT and YYREEE (reference sequence). The CDR3 loop reads CASSRNREPGNTIYF. The CDR3 DNA reads TGTGCCAGCAGCAGAAACAGGGAACCAGGAAACACCATATATTTT.

This clonotype has just a few counts. The V call is TRBV4-3, the J call TRBJ2-3; TRBD2 aligns across 12 bases. V was pared by 2 bases and J by 10 bases, with 10 bases of the junction left unmatched. Germline V gene sequence: CDR1 LGHNA, CDR2 YSLEER. This CDR3 spans 16 amino acids. The CDR3 reads CASSQLLAGGSGAQYF. The CDR3 DNA reads as TGCGCCAGCAGCCAACTACTAGCGGGGGGCTCTGGAGCGCAGTATTTT.

This clonotype showed up many times. The CDR3 is CASSSDRGGTEAFF. The CDR3 nucleotides read TGCGCCAGCAGCTCCGACAGGGGCGGCACTGAAGCTTTCTTT. The chain joins TRBV5-1 to TRBJ1-1; 8 positions agree with TRBD1. V lost 3 bases, J lost 4 bases, and 5 bases stayed unmatched. Germline CDR1 and CDR2: SGHRS and YFSETQ. This CDR3 is 14 amino acids long.

The rearrangement links TRBV12-3 or TRBV12-4 to TRBJ1-1; 7 positions agree with TRBD1. The CDR3 covers 12 residues. Trimming took 7 bases from V and 8 from J; bases not matched to a gene: 7. CDR3 residues: CASTGQADEAFF. The CDR3 bases are TGTGCCAGCACTGGACAGGCCGACGAAGCTTTCTTT.

This clonotype was seen repeatedly, ten times or more. CDR3 coding DNA: TGCAGTGCCACAGGCCCCCCCAGTACCCAGTTCTTC. As protein: CSATGPPSTQFF. The chain links TRBV20-1 to TRBJ2-1, with a possible D match to TRBD1 (5 bases). Looked up from germline, CDR1 is DFQATT and CDR2 is SNEGSKA (reference sequence). Trimming left V 6 bases short and J 13 bases short, with 19 bases between. The CDR3 runs to 12 residues.

This chain links TRBV28 with TRBJ1-1, with D unclear. Trimming took 1 base from V and 8 from J, leaving 8 bases between them. Germline CDR1 and CDR2: MDHEN and SYDVKM. The CDR3 runs to 12 residues. CDR3 in amino acids: CASSLLGQEAFF. The CDR3 nucleotides are TGTGCCAGCAGTTTATTGGGCCAGGAAGCTTTCTTT.

The chain combines TRBV2 with TRBJ2-1; D unclear. The CDR3 covers 13 residues. V lost 9 bases and J lost 0, with 9 bases in between. Germline V CDR1 and CDR2: SNHLY, FYNNEI. The chain's CDR3 is CASTSSSYNEQFF. CDR3 sequence (DNA): TGTGCCAGTACTTCGAGCTCCTACAATGAGCAGTTCTTC.

The genes are TRBV6-5 and TRBJ2-7; TRBD2 matches 7 bases. Germline values: CDR1 MNHEY, CDR2 SVGAGI. This CDR3 comprises 14 residues. Trimming cost V 5 bases and J 5 bases; bases outside gene matches: 9. CDR3 region: CASSTLGAGDEQYF. The CDR3 DNA reads TGTGCCAGCAGTACCCTTGGCGCGGGAGACGAGCAGTACTTC.

In this sample, this clonotype turned up a few times. The J gene is TRBJ2-3, the V gene TRBV6-1; the D is unclear. The germline gives CDR1 MNHNS, CDR2 SASEGT. V lost 3 bases and J lost 1, with 8 bases in between. This CDR3 is 14 amino acids long. CDR3: CASSEVARTDTQYF. The CDR3 DNA reads TGTGCCAGCAGTGAGGTGGCACGCACAGATACGCAGTATTTT.

This clonotype was detected many times. The chain is built from TRBV29-1 and TRBJ1-4; D is unresolved. In germline, CDR1 is SQVTM, CDR2 ANQGSEA. The ends were cut back, 0 bases at V and 7 bases at J, with 9 bases in the middle. This CDR3 has 13 residues. This CDR3 reads CSVEELTSEKLFF. The CDR3 DNA sequence: TGCAGCGTTGAAGAGCTTACGAGTGAAAAACTGTTTTTT.